This TCR beta chain comes out of a study of blood T cell repertoires in COVID-19. On the study more broadly: Acute and convalescent COVID-19 specimens originated in the United States, Italy and Spain. T cells, B-cell-depleted T cells, or PBMCs provided the cDNA or gDNA that served as material.

Original handling: Nucleated cell counts were estimated from reference gene primer amplification. The assay was immunoSEQ multiplex PCR, and TCRdb's table has in-frame clones only and misses some. Clone size and the V and J calls come from that table; the DNA yielded D and trimming. The sample lists 150,000 to 200,000 clones, 86% seen once, with less than 3.5% in the top ten. The germline gives CDR1 MNHNS, CDR2 SASEGT. CDR3 length equals 12 residues. This clone was counted between two and nine times. One end of the junction is discordant with germline, which a read error may explain. The sequence was obtained from a man between 65 and 85 years old with acute or convalescent COVID-19. The rearrangement uses TRBV6-1 and TRBJ1-5; D not certain. Sequences were obtained from peripheral blood. CDR3 nucleotides: TGTGCCAGCTGTGAAGACATGATGCCCCAGCATTTT. It encodes CASCEDMMPQHF.